These 8 T cell receptor beta chains were sequenced from one sample in a study of blood T cell repertoires in COVID-19. Produced via immunoSEQ multiplex PCR; TCRdb's table is partial and in-frame only. The table lists hundreds of thousands of clones, about 91% of them singletons. Sequenced input: PBMCs or T cells enriched from blood (not recorded which). These receptors were obtained from a woman aged 40-49 years with acute COVID-19.

The J gene is TRBJ1-2, the V gene TRBV7-9, with 7 bases fitting TRBD1. There are 16 residues in the CDR3. Germline V lookup: CDR1 SEHNR, CDR2 FQNEAQ (reference sequence). The V and J ends lost 3 bases and 4 bases, in that order; junction bases with no gene match: 11. The CDR3: CASSFLRGAEPYGYTF. CDR3 DNA: TGTGCCAGCAGCTTCCTCAGGGGGGCTGAGCCCTATGGCTACACCTTC.

The V gene is TRBV11-2, the J gene TRBJ1-2; 10 bases agree with TRBD1. The germline gives CDR1 SGHAT, CDR2 FQNNGV. The CDR3 extends over 14 amino acids. V lost 4 bases, J lost 3 bases, and 2 bases stayed unmatched. This chain's CDR3 is CASSSGTGDYGYTF. The CDR3 DNA reads TGTGCCAGCAGCTCCGGGACAGGGGACTATGGCTACACCTTC.

J is TRBJ1-2 and V is TRBV19; D might be TRBD1 (6 bases). The length of the CDR3 is 14 residues. CDR1 and CDR2 from the germline V gene are LNHDA and SQIVND (reference sequence). The germline V and J ends were trimmed by 8 bases and 6 bases, with 19 bases remaining between them. In DNA, the CDR3 is TGTGCCAGTGGAGGCGGACAGCTGCTCCATGGCTACACCTTC. This gives the protein CASGGGQLLHGYTF.

The chain is built from TRBV24-1 and TRBJ2-2, with TRBD1 matching over 7 bases. Trimming took 9 bases from V and 3 from J; bases not matched to a gene: 9. Looked up from germline, CDR1 is KGHDR and CDR2 is SFDVKD. This CDR3 has 15 amino acids. The CDR3 sequence is CATSSGQVYTGELFF. For the CDR3, the DNA is TGTGCCACCTCATCAGGACAGGTCTACACCGGGGAGCTGTTTTTT.

The rearrangement links TRBV4-1 to TRBJ1-5; the match to TRBD1 covers 11 bases. CDR3 length equals 14 residues. J was trimmed by 7 bases and V by 4 bases; bases with no gene match: 3. Germline-derived CDR1 and CDR2 are MGHRA and YSYEKL. CDR3: CASSLGQGDQPQHF. CDR3 bases: TGCGCCAGCAGCCTGGGACAGGGGGACCAGCCCCAGCATTTT.

The chain combines TRBV6-5 with TRBJ1-5; tentatively, D is TRBD1 (6 bases). This CDR3 is 14 amino acids long. V was clipped by 4 bases and J by 6 bases, with 13 bases between them. Germline lookup yields CDR1 MNHEY and CDR2 SVGAGI. CDR3 sequence (DNA): TGTGCCAGCAGTTCGGGGGGCGGGCGTCAGCCCCAGCATTTT. It specifies CASSSGGGRQPQHF.

This clone came up once. This chain uses TRBV5-5 with TRBJ1-2; D is undetermined. CDR1 SGHKS and CDR2 YYEKEE come from the germline V gene (reference sequence). Trimming removed 0 bases at V and 4 bases at J, with 16 bases between. The CDR3 covers 16 residues. The CDR3 spells CASSLDHGSLIYGYTF. CDR3 bases: TGTGCCAGCAGCTTGGATCATGGCAGTTTGATCTATGGCTACACCTTC. Combining the CDR3 with reference TRBV5-5 and TRBJ1-2 gives the whole variable domain DAGVTQSPTHLIKTRGQQVTLRCSPISGHKSVSWYQQVLGQGPQFIFQYYEKEERGRGNFPDRFSARQFPNYSSELNVNALLLGDSALYLCASSLDHGSLIYGYTFGSGTRLTVV.

This clone was seen only a few times. The rearrangement links TRBV5-4 to TRBJ1-2; TRBD1 matches at 7 bases. This CDR3 region has 14 residues. The V gene end was trimmed by 3 bases and the J gene end by 6 bases; junction bases not matched to a gene: 8. The germline gives CDR1 SGHNT, CDR2 YYREEE (reference sequence). In DNA form, the CDR3 reads TGTGCCAGCAGCTCTGCCAGGGGGTTCGATGGCTACACCTTC. It yields the protein CASSSARGFDGYTF.